The sequence of this T cell receptor (beta chain) was determined in a study of T cells in Graves' hyperthyroidism and ophthalmopathy. Uncontrolled infection, other autoimmune disease, pregnancy or lactation excluded patients. Used for diagnoses were clinical symptoms, serum thyroxine and TRAb, thyroid ultrasound and orbital computed tomography. This clonotype was seen only a few times. This CDR3 spans 13 amino acids. Looked up from germline, CDR1 is SQVTM and CDR2 is ANQGSEA. The V end lost 2 bases, the J end lost 8 bases, and 13 bases lay between the germline ends. TCR beta CDR3 regions were amplified from RNA. First-round RT-PCR targeting the TCR CDR3 was performed with the HTBI primer set. TCRdb redid the calling of the multiplex PCR reads with MiXCR, one entry per CDR3 protein. Here the sample spans under 650,000 distinct CDR3 sequences, around 15% being singletons.

This sequence was found in a young woman with Graves' hyperthyroidism. V and J are TRBV29-1 and TRBJ2-1; D call uncertain. Specimen: blood. Written as DNA, the CDR3 is TGCAGCGTTGAAAGGCTGATCTGGGATGAGCAGTTCTTC. It encodes CSVERLIWDEQFF.